Below, one T cell receptor (beta chain) is given with its context. Its specificity is not known. The study ran its PCR with 60 Vbeta and 13 Jbeta primers. The repertoire was sequenced with immunoSEQ multiplex PCR; TCRdb's copy has only in-frame clones and lacks some. The sample lists around 120,000 clones, 70% to 85% occurring once. The sample is drawn from a study of cytomegalovirus exposure and HLA in healthy donors. General observations from the study: Sequencing depth across donors, presence/absence analyses assumed, was roughly uniform. Earlier analysis found most TCR beta V segments productive about 90% or about 30% of the time. The study put some 150 TCR beta chains on its list as cytomegalovirus-associated.

Trimming left V 4 bases short and J 7 bases short, with 14 bases between. CDR3 length: 13 amino acids. The V gene's germline CDR1 is SNHLY and CDR2 FYNNEI. The sequence came from a man aged 50-59 years in good health and CMV-seropositive. The source material was PBMCs. This chain uses TRBV2 with TRBJ2-7; a possible D gene is TRBD2 (5 bases). The CDR3 is CASSAAPPGEQYF. DNA of the CDR3: TGTGCCAGCAGTGCGGCCCCCCCGGGAGAGCAGTACTTC.